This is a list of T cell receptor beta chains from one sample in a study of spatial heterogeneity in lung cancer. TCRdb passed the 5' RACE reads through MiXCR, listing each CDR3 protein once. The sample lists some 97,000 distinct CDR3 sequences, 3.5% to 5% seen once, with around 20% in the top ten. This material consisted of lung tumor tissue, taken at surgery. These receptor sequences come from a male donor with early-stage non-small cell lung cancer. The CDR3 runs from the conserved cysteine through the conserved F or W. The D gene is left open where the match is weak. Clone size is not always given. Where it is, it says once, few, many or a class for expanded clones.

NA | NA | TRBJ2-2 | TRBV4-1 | CASSQDQFIGADHTGELFF | TGCGCCAGCAGCCAAGATCAGTTCATCGGGGCAGATCACACCGGGGAGCTGTTTTTT
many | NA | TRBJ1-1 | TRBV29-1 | CSVEILNTEAFF | TGCAGCGTTGAAATATTGAACACTGAAGCTTTCTTT
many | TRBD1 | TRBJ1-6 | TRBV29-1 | CSVGTVGGSPLHF | TGCAGCGTGGGGACAGTCGGCGGCTCACCCCTCCACTTT
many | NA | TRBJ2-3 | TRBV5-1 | CASSLVVVGSDTQYF | TGCGCCAGCAGCTTGGTTGTGGTGGGTTCAGATACGCAGTATTTT
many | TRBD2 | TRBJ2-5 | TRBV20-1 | CSASPLAGAETQYF | TGCAGTGCTAGCCCACTAGCGGGAGCGGAGACCCAGTACTTC
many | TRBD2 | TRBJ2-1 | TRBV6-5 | CASSPRSGRDEQFF | TGTGCCAGCAGTCCTCGTTCCGGGAGGGATGAGCAGTTCTTC
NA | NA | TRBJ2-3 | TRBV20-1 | CSAKDSPDTQYF | TGCAGTGCCAAAGACAGCCCCGATACGCAGTATTTT
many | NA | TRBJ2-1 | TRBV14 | CASSPMRGGVDNEQFF | TGTGCCAGCAGCCCCATGCGGGGCGGGGTAGACAATGAGCAGTTCTTC
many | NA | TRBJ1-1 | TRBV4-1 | CASSQTAGITEAFF | TGCGCCAGCAGCCAGACGGCCGGGATCACTGAAGCTTTCTTT
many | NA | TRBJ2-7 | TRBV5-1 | CASSLVGGFYEQYF | TGCGCCAGCAGCTTGGTCGGGGGCTTCTACGAGCAGTACTTC
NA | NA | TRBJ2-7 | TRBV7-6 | CASSLKYHPYEQYF | TGTGCCAGCAGCCTGAAATACCACCCCTACGAGCAGTACTTC
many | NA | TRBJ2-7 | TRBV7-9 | CASSHGTYYEQYF | TGTGCCAGCAGCCACGGGACATATTACGAGCAGTACTTC
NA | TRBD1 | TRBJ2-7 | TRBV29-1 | CSAAGTGTIGEQYF | TGCAGCGCAGCCGGGACAGGGACGATTGGCGAGCAGTACTTC
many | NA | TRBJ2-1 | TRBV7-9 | CASSPRGNNEQFF | TGTGCCAGCAGCCCCAGAGGGAACAATGAGCAGTTCTTC
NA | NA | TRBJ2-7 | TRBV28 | CASSLTVRWDYEQYF | TGTGCCAGCAGTTTAACAGTCAGGTGGGACTACGAGCAGTACTTC
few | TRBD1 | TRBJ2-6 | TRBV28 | CASSDREWSGANVLTF | TGTGCCAGCAGCGACAGGGAGTGGTCTGGGGCCAACGTCCTGACTTTC
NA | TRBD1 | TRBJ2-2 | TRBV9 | CASSAALIPGQVYTGELFF | TGTGCCAGCAGCGCCGCCTTAATACCGGGACAGGTGTACACCGGGGAGCTGTTTTTT
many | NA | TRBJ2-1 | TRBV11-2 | CASSLDRRYNEQFF | TGTGCCAGCAGCTTAGATCGGCGATACAATGAGCAGTTCTTC
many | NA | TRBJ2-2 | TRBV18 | CASSRLQAKNTGELFF | TGTGCCAGCTCAAGGTTACAGGCGAAGAACACCGGGGAGCTGTTTTTT
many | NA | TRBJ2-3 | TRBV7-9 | CASSFSGGRADTQYF | TGTGCCAGCAGCTTTTCGGGGGGCCGGGCAGATACGCAGTATTTT
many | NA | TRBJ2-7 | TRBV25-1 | CASQIQETGAATYEQYF | TGTGCCAGCCAAATCCAAGAAACAGGCGCCGCAACCTACGAGCAGTACTTC
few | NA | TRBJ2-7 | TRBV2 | CASSEARAYEQYF | TGTGCCAGCAGTGAAGCGAGGGCATACGAGCAGTACTTC
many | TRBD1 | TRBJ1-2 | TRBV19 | CASARDRGYGYTF | TGTGCCAGTGCACGAGACAGGGGCTATGGCTACACCTTC
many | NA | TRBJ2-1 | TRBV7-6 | CASSLFSSGNEQFF | TGTGCCAGCAGCTTATTCTCGAGCGGGAATGAGCAGTTCTTC
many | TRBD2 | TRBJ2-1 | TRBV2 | CASTTSGDNEQFF | TGTGCCAGCACTACTAGCGGGGACAATGAGCAGTTCTTC
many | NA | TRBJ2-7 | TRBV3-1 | CASSSPPHEQYF | TGTGCCAGCAGCTCACCTCCCCACGAGCAGTACTTC
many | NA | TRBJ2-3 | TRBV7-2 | CASSQTTTGTQYF | TGTGCCAGCAGCCAAACCACCACAGGGACGCAGTATTTT
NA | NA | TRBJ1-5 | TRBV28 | CASSLIDRDNQPQHF | TGTGCCAGCAGTTTAATCGACCGTGACAATCAGCCCCAGCATTTT
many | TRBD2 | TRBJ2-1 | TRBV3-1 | CASSRSGGWYNEQFF | TGTGCCAGCAGCCGATCGGGAGGGTGGTACAATGAGCAGTTCTTC
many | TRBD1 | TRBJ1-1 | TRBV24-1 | CATRGTGATEAFF | TGTGCCACCAGAGGGACAGGGGCCACTGAAGCTTTCTTT
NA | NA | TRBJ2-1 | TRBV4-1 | CASSQERGSRNNEQFF | TGCGCCAGCAGCCAAGAACGGGGGAGTCGAAACAATGAGCAGTTCTTC
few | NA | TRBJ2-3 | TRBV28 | CASAGLITGGSTDTQYF | TGTGCCAGCGCCGGGCTGATAACTGGCGGGAGCACAGATACGCAGTATTTT
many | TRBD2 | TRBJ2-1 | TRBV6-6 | CASSPAGGAYNEQFF | TGTGCCAGCAGTCCAGCTGGGGGGGCCTACAATGAGCAGTTCTTC
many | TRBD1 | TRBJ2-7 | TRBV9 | CASSVVPTGTYEQYF | TGTGCCAGCAGCGTAGTCCCGACAGGGACATACGAGCAGTACTTC
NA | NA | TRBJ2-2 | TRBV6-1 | CASGRGGELFF | TGTGCCAGCGGTCGAGGCGGGGAGCTGTTTTTT
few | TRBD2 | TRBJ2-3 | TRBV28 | CASSLTGTRLLYF | TGTGCCAGCAGTTTAACCGGGACTAGGCTTCTGTATTTT
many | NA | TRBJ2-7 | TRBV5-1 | CASSARGVPYEQYF | TGCGCCAGCAGCGCCCGAGGTGTCCCCTACGAGCAGTACTTC
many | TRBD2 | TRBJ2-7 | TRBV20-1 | CSVDSGGSYEQYF | TGCAGTGTGGATAGCGGGGGCTCCTACGAGCAGTACTTC
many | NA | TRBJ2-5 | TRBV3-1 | CASSQDLETQYF | TGTGCCAGCAGCCAAGATTTGGAGACCCAGTACTTC
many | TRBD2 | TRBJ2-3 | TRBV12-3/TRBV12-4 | CASSPQPASGRTDTQYF | TGTGCCAGCAGTCCCCAACCGGCTAGCGGGAGAACAGATACGCAGTATTTT